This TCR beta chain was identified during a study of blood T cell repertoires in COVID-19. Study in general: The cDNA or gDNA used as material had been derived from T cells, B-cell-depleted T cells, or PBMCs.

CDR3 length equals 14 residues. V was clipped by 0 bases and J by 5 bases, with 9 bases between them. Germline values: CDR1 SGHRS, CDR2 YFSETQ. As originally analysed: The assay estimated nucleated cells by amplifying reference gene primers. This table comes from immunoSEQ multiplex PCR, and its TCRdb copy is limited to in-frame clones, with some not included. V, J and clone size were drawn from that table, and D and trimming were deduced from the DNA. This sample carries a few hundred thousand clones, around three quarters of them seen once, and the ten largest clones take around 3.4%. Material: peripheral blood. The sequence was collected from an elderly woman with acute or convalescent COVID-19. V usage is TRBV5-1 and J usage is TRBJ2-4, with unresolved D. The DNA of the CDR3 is TGCGCCAGCAGCTTGGAAGCTTCCCAAAACATTCAGTACTTC. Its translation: CASSLEASQNIQYF.